Below are 21 T cell receptor beta chains sequenced from a single sample in a study of cytomegalovirus exposure and HLA in healthy donors. Researchers ran the PCR with 60 Vbeta and 13 Jbeta primers. Profiling relied on immunoSEQ multiplex PCR, and the TCRdb table lists in-frame clones only, not all of them. This sample's clone table lists around 39,000 clones. Sequencing was carried out using PBMCs. The receptors were sampled from a male donor in good health and CMV-seronegative.

The V gene is TRBV6-1, the J gene TRBJ2-1, with D maybe TRBD1 (6 bases). The CDR3 runs 15 residues. The germline V and J ends were trimmed by 7 bases and 6 bases, with 19 bases remaining between them. Germline loops: CDR1 MNHNS, CDR2 SASEGT. Here the CDR3 DNA reads TGTGCCAGCATATGGGGGCTAGCTCTCAGCAATGAGCAGTTCTTC. Amino acids: CASIWGLALSNEQFF.

The chain couples TRBV19 to TRBJ2-1; D gene uncertain. Trimming cost V 6 bases and J 10 bases, with 22 bases left between them. Germline V lookup: CDR1 LNHDA, CDR2 SQIVND (reference sequence). This CDR3 comprises 15 residues. Here the CDR3 DNA reads TGTGCCAGTAGCCTTGCAGTGTTCCGACAATGGGAGCAGTTCTTC. Translation gives CASSLAVFRQWEQFF.

The CDR3 sequence is CASSLAGGTKGEQYF. The DNA for the CDR3 is TGTGCCAGCAGCTTAGCGGGCGGGACTAAGGGCGAGCAGTACTTC. The chain carries TRBV7-9 and TRBJ2-7; 7 bases are shared with TRBD2. With V trimmed by 0 bases and J by 6 bases, 8 bases remained unmatched. Germline values: CDR1 SEHNR, CDR2 FQNEAQ (reference sequence). The CDR3 has 15 residues.

The CDR3 is CASSETGAAYEQYF. CDR3 coding DNA: TGTGCCAGTAGTGAAACAGGGGCCGCCTACGAGCAGTACTTC. The chain joins TRBV19 to TRBJ2-7, with TRBD1 identical over 7 bases. The V and J ends lost 5 bases and 2 bases, in that order; junction bases with no gene match: 6. CDR3 length equals 14 residues. Germline V gene sequence: CDR1 LNHDA, CDR2 SQIVND (reference sequence).

This rearrangement joins TRBV19 to TRBJ2-7, with 11 nucleotides matching TRBD2. V shed 4 bases and J 3 bases; nucleotides not matched to a gene: 8. CDR3 length: 16 residues. Germline V gene data show CDR1 as LNHDA and CDR2 as SQIVND (reference sequence). CDR3 in amino acids: CASSTITSGGRYEQYF. CDR3 nucleotide sequence: TGTGCCAGTAGTACAATTACTAGCGGGGGCCGCTACGAGCAGTACTTC.

V usage is TRBV7-2 and J usage is TRBJ1-2; TRBD1 agrees at 10 bases. This CDR3 contains 16 residues. Losses at the gene ends were 5 bases for V and 6 bases for J; bases not matched to a gene: 12. CDR1 is SGHTA, CDR2 FQGNSA, per germline. The CDR3 region has the DNA TGTGCCAGCAGCCCGAAGGTTAGGGACAGGGGTAATGGCTACACCTTC. It encodes CASSPKVRDRGNGYTF.

The genes are TRBV6-4 and TRBJ2-2; 11 bases are shared with TRBD2. From germline, CDR1 is MRHNA and CDR2 SNTAGT. The CDR3 covers 15 residues. The V and J ends lost 6 bases and 7 bases, in that order; junction bases with no gene match: 7. The CDR3 region has the DNA TGTGCCAGCAGCCCAACTAGCGGGGGAAGCGGGGAGCTGTTTTTT. It is translated as CASSPTSGGSGELFF.

This chain joins TRBV18 and TRBJ2-6, with D maybe TRBD2 (6 bases). V lost 4 bases and J 4 bases, leaving 20 bases between the germline ends. This CDR3 is 18 amino acids long. From germline, CDR1 is KGHSH and CDR2 LQKENI. CDR3 amino acids: CASSLQRAGSLGANVLTF. CDR3 coding DNA: TGTGCCAGCTCACTCCAAAGAGCGGGTTCGTTAGGGGCCAACGTCCTGACTTTC.

The genes are TRBV10-3 and TRBJ1-1; 10 bases agree with TRBD1. The CDR3 covers 13 residues. Germline V gives CDR1 ENHRY, CDR2 SYGVKD. Trimming took 5 bases from V and 4 from J; bases not matched to a gene: 1. As DNA, the CDR3 is TGTGCCATCAGTTGGGACAGGGGCACTGAAGCTTTCTTT. Encoded protein: CAISWDRGTEAFF.

This sequence joins TRBV6-5 and TRBJ2-2, with D possibly being TRBD2 (6 bases). The CDR3 totals 15 residues. The germline V gene has CDR1 MNHEY and CDR2 SVGAGI. Trimming cost V 10 bases and J 4 bases, with 19 bases left between them. This CDR3 reads CATRRGTASTGELFF. The CDR3 region has the DNA TGTGCCACTCGGAGGGGTACAGCGAGCACCGGGGAGCTGTTTTTT.

J is TRBJ1-3 and V is TRBV4-2; tentatively, D is TRBD1 (5 bases). Germline assignment: CDR1 LGHNA and CDR2 YNFKEQ. There are 17 residues in the CDR3. The V gene lost 1 base and the J gene lost 2 bases, with 15 bases spanning the gap. CDR3 residues: CASSQGEGRLPGNTIYF. The CDR3 DNA sequence: TGTGCCAGCAGCCAAGGGGAGGGGAGGCTACCTGGAAACACCATATATTTT.

This chain links TRBV6-1 with TRBJ2-2; D is undetermined. Trimming took 4 bases from V and 4 from J, leaving 16 bases between them. Germline CDR1 is MNHNS and CDR2 is SASEGT. The CDR3 contains 16 residues. The CDR3 bases are TGTGCCAGCAGTGGAAGGCAGGTGGGCCGCACCGGGGAGCTGTTTTTT. This codes for CASSGRQVGRTGELFF.

The chain carries TRBV2 and TRBJ1-1, with 7 bases that match TRBD1. The CDR3 has 11 amino acids. Trimming cost V 8 bases and J 8 bases; bases outside gene matches: 5. Germline V gene sequence: CDR1 SNHLY, CDR2 FYNNEI. This CDR3 is CASYRGLEAFF. The CDR3 bases are TGTGCCAGCTACAGGGGACTCGAAGCTTTCTTT.

The chain carries TRBV25-1 and TRBJ2-2; D ambiguous. The length of the CDR3 is 14 residues. V shed 5 bases and J shed 2 bases, with 9 bases lying between them. Per germline, CDR1 MGHDK and CDR2 SYGVNS. The CDR3 spells CASSRATNTGELFF. The CDR3 DNA follows: TGTGCCAGCAGTAGAGCGACTAACACCGGGGAGCTGTTTTTT. The variable domain in full, with the rest retrieved from reference TRBV25-1 and TRBJ2-2, is EADIYQTPRYLVIGTGKKITLECSQTMGHDKMYWYQQDPGMELHLIHYSYGVNSTEKGDLSSESTVSRIRTEHFPLTLESARPSHTSQYLCASSRATNTGELFFGEGSRLTVL.

The V gene is TRBV11-2, the J gene TRBJ2-6, with a tentative D call TRBD2 (6 bases). The CDR3 loop spans 17 amino acids. Germline V CDR1 and CDR2: SGHAT, FQNNGV. Trimming took off 3 bases at V and 0 bases at J, with 12 bases between the two ends. For the CDR3, the DNA is TGTGCCAGCAGCTTGACGAGGGGAGGCTCTGGGGCCAACGTCCTGACTTTC. It translates to CASSLTRGGSGANVLTF.

The V gene is TRBV28, the J gene TRBJ2-3; D call uncertain. This CDR3 contains 12 residues. Between the trimmed V and J ends, which lost 6 bases and 2 bases, there was a span of 6 bases. Germline CDR1 MDHEN, CDR2 SYDVKM. The CDR3 DNA is TGTGCCAGCAGGTCTACCACAGATACGCAGTATTTT. Encoded protein: CASRSTTDTQYF.

The chain uses TRBV30 and TRBJ2-1; D is possibly TRBD1 (6 bases). V shed 2 bases and J shed 3 bases, with 11 bases lying between them. Germline CDR1 and CDR2: GTSNPN and SVGIG (reference sequence). CDR3 length: 14 amino acids. In nucleotides, the CDR3 is TGTGCCTGGAGTATAACAGGGATCTACAATGAGCAGTTCTTC. Amino acid sequence: CAWSITGIYNEQFF.

The gene calls are TRBV5-1 and TRBJ2-3; 11 bases agree with TRBD2. Germline V CDR1 and CDR2: SGHRS, YFSETQ. V dropped 4 bases and J dropped 5; count of bases not matched to a gene: 6. This CDR3 comprises 15 residues. CDR3 in amino acids: CASSDSGGAVDTQYF. The CDR3 DNA sequence: TGCGCCAGCAGCGATAGCGGGGGGGCCGTAGATACGCAGTATTTT. The complete variable domain, with remaining parts taken from reference TRBV5-1 and TRBJ2-3, reads KAGVTQTPRYLIKTRGQQVTLSCSPISGHRSVSWYQQTPGQGLQFLFEYFSETQRNKGNFPGRFSGRQFSNSRSEMNVSTLELGDSALYLCASSDSGGAVDTQYFGPGTRLTVL.

CDR3: CASTLTPDAGYNEQFF. Written as DNA, the CDR3 is TGTGCCAGCACTCTAACCCCGGACGCGGGATACAATGAGCAGTTCTTC. The chain couples TRBV7-2 to TRBJ2-1; tentatively, D is TRBD2 (6 bases). Trimming stripped 7 bases from V and 4 bases from J, with 20 bases between. Germline V lookup: CDR1 SGHTA, CDR2 FQGNSA. The CDR3 contains 16 residues.

This chain joins TRBV18 and TRBJ2-7; D might be TRBD1 (6 bases). This CDR3 is 14 amino acids long. Germline V gene data show CDR1 as KGHSH and CDR2 as LQKENI. V was pared by 3 bases and J by 0 bases, with 9 bases between. CDR3 loop: CASSPQDSSYEQYF. The CDR3 region has the DNA TGTGCCAGCTCACCGCAGGACAGCTCCTACGAGCAGTACTTC.

The chain joins TRBV5-6 to TRBJ2-7, with 8 positions matching TRBD2. The germline V gene has CDR1 SGHDT and CDR2 YYEEEE. Trimming cost V 2 bases and J 4 bases; bases outside gene matches: 8. The CDR3 runs to 15 residues. The CDR3 bases are TGTGCCAGCAGCTTTTTGCGGGGGGCCCCTTACGAGCAGTACTTC. Encoded protein: CASSFLRGAPYEQYF.